This TCR beta chain was sequenced during a study of shared clonotypes between healthy human individuals. V was clipped by 4 bases and J by 4 bases, with 7 bases between them. CDR1 and CDR2 from the germline V gene are SGHNT and YYREEE (reference sequence). The CDR3 is 12 amino acids. Study-wide points: In contrast to clonotypes shared by all four donors, non-shared clonotypes had lower generation probabilities. Across a handful of donors, naive CD4 shared around 5.3%, naive CD8 less than 4%, memory CD4 more than 2%, memory CD8 around 0.42%.

Deep level was the assay's run setting. Produced via immunoSEQ multiplex PCR; TCRdb's table is partial and in-frame only. The sample carries roughly 590,000 clones, around 95% recorded once. Of note for this clone: Its antigen remains unknown.

Positive CCR7 selection of CD45RO-negative cells yielded the naive CD8 cells, and terminally differentiated effector memory CD45RA+ cells were excluded. The study drew all its donors from Caucasian adults living in Nashville, Tennessee. The sequenced material came from naive CD8+ T cells sorted from blood. The origin of this receptor is a woman in her twenties or thirties in good health. The chain links TRBV5-4 to TRBJ2-3, with D hard to call. CDR3 DNA: TGTGCCAGCAGCCCCAGGTCAGATACGCAGTATTTT. It codes for CASSPRSDTQYF.